This TCR beta chain was recovered during a study of blood T cell repertoires in COVID-19. About the research overall: Samples of COVID-19 (acute and convalescent) were obtained from the United States, Italy and Spain. Sample material is recorded as cDNA or gDNA derived from T cells, B-cell-depleted T cells, or PBMCs.

Per germline, CDR1 MNHEY and CDR2 SVGAGI. Trimming at V came to 2 bases and at J to 6 bases, leaving 12 bases not matched to a gene. CDR3 length: 16 amino acids. Only in-frame clones appear in the TCRdb table, and some are missing; sequencing was by immunoSEQ multiplex PCR. The data contain under 250,000 clones, about 80% of them singletons. The sequence was collected from a man aged 80 or over with acute or convalescent COVID-19. The sequenced material came from peripheral blood. The chain joins TRBV6-5 to TRBJ1-1, with TRBD1 matching 7 bases. CDR3 region: CASSYRWDSSSAEAFF. CDR3 nucleotides: TGTGCCAGCAGTTACCGGTGGGACAGTTCCAGTGCTGAAGCTTTCTTT.